This T cell receptor (beta chain) derives from a study of tumor-infiltrating lymphocytes in primary liver carcinoma. Study-level background: The study obtained roughly 3.5 to 7.13 million productive TCRbeta reads per sample, similar across tissue types. Notes on the study in general: Paired tumor-adjacent and tumor-blood samples overlapped less than tumor region pairs did.

The researchers produced TCR beta cDNA from around 500 ng total RNA with a constant-region primer. TCR beta libraries came from three nested multiplex PCR rounds using slightly modified ARM-PCR. Forward primers for TRBV1-TRBV30 and a C-beta reverse primer served the first two PCR rounds, at roughly 10 cycles each. TCRdb itself ran the multiplex PCR reads through MiXCR, one entry per CDR3 protein. Seen here are roughly 330,000 distinct CDR3 sequences, around three fifths observed once, and the top ten hold roughly 6%. As for this clonotype: Its matching antigen is unknown.

Trimming pared 10 bases from V and 4 bases from J, leaving 22 bases between. Germline values: CDR1 LGHNT, CDR2 FRNRAP. The CDR3 contains 15 residues. Unsorted whole blood yielded the blood RNA, and germline DNA was also extracted. The receptor comes from a man in his forties or fifties with primary liver carcinoma and hepatitis B virus infection. The V and J genes are TRBV12-5 and TRBJ2-5; D unclear. The source material was peripheral blood. This CDR3 is CATGQDMTTGETQYF. CDR3 nucleotide sequence: TGTGCTACTGGGCAAGACATGACGACGGGAGAGACCCAGTACTTC.